These T cell receptor beta chains were read from a single sample in a study of blood T cell repertoires in COVID-19. Sequencing was performed with immunoSEQ multiplex PCR; in TCRdb, only in-frame clones are kept and a portion is missing. The data contain 95,000 to 150,000 clones, approximately 74% of them seen just once; the ten biggest clones take up more than 5.5%. Material: peripheral blood. These receptor sequences come from a man aged 55 to 70 with acute or convalescent COVID-19. CDR3s include the opening cysteine and the closing phenylalanine or tryptophan. The D gene is left open where the match is weak. Expanded clones get a size class; other rows say once, few or many, or leave the size out.

cdr3_length j_call v_call d_call clone_size cdr3_nt cdr3_aa
14 TRBJ1-4 TRBV5-5 . once TGTGCCAGCAGCCCCCGGGTGTTCAATGAAAAACTGTTTTTT CASSPRVFNEKLFF
14 TRBJ2-1 TRBV7-2 TRBD1 . TGTGCCAGCAGCTCCCCGGGACAGGGGGATGAGCAGTTCTTC CASSSPGQGDEQFF
16 TRBJ1-1 TRBV4-1 . few TGCGCCAGCAGCCAAGATCGCGTTCTCATGAGCACTGAAGCTTTCTTT CASSQDRVLMSTEAFF
15 TRBJ2-1 TRBV28 . . TGTGCCAGCAGCAGGACAGCTAGCTCCTACAATGAGCAGTTCTTC CASSRTASSYNEQFF
17 TRBJ2-3 TRBV5-6 TRBD2 . TGTGCCAGCAGCTCTTGGACTAGCGGGAGGGTGGCAGATACGCAGTATTTT CASSSWTSGRVADTQYF
17 TRBJ2-3 TRBV9 TRBD2 . TGTGCCAGCAGCTGGCTAGCGGGAGGTCTTAGCACAGATACGCAGTATTTT CASSWLAGGLSTDTQYF
15 TRBJ2-7 TRBV28 TRBD1 . TGTGCCAGCAGTTTAGAGTCGGCAGGGGGACACGAGCAGTACTTC CASSLESAGGHEQYF
14 TRBJ1-3 TRBV6-6 . once TGTGCCAGCAGTTACCGGGATCCGGGAAACACCATATATTTT CASSYRDPGNTIYF
19 TRBJ1-1 TRBV7-9 . once TGTGCCAGCAGCTTAGCAGGGTGGGGCTCCCGAAAGTTAAACACTGAAGCTTTCTTT CASSLAGWGSRKLNTEAFF
13 TRBJ2-1 TRBV29-1 . . TGCAGCACCGGGGGAGGCTCCTACAATGAGCAGTTCTTC CSTGGGSYNEQFF
13 TRBJ2-3 TRBV24-1 . . TGTGCCACCAGTGGGGGACAGCGGGGGACGCAGTATTTT CATSGGQRGTQYF
13 TRBJ1-2 TRBV18 TRBD1 . TGTGCCAGCTCACCCCGGGACAGGGCTGGCTACACCTTC CASSPRDRAGYTF
19 TRBJ2-5 TRBV15 TRBD2 . TGTGCCACCAGCAGAGATGTGAGACTAGCGGGAGGCTGGCAAGAGACCCAGTACTTC CATSRDVRLAGGWQETQYF
14 TRBJ2-7 TRBV7-6 TRBD1 . TGTGCCAGCAGCCCAGTAGGACAGGCGAGGGAGCAGTACTTC CASSPVGQAREQYF
11 TRBJ1-2 TRBV29-1 . . TGCAGCGTTGTAGAACTCTATGGCTACACCTTC CSVVELYGYTF
13 TRBJ1-5 TRBV29-1 . few TGCAGTTTCAAGACCGATCCGGGGCAGCCCCAGCATTTT CSFKTDPGQPQHF
15 TRBJ1-1 TRBV5-1 TRBD1 once TGCGCCAGCAGCCGGGACAGTCATATGAACACTGAAGCTTTCTTT CASSRDSHMNTEAFF
16 TRBJ1-1 TRBV3-1/TRBV3-2 TRBD1 . TGTGCCAGCAGCCCACAGGGGAATTCTTGGAGAACTGAAGCTTTCTTT CASSPQGNSWRTEAFF
13 TRBJ2-3 TRBV30 . . TGTGCCTGGAGTGTCCTAGCCCCAGATACGCAGTATTTT CAWSVLAPDTQYF
14 TRBJ2-1 TRBV6-5 TRBD2 . TGTGCCAGCAGTCAGCGGGGGGGGTACAATGAGCAGTTCTTC CASSQRGGYNEQFF
15 TRBJ2-3 TRBV5-1 . . TGCGCCAGCAGCTTTAGCGGCAGTTCATGGGATACGCAGTATTTT CASSFSGSSWDTQYF
12 TRBJ2-1 TRBV10-2 TRBD2 few TGCGCCAGCATGACTAGCGGGGATGAGCAGTTCTTC CASMTSGDEQFF
14 TRBJ1-1 TRBV2 TRBD1 . TGTGCCAGCAGTGCGACAGGGATTAACACTGAAGCTTTCTTT CASSATGINTEAFF
15 TRBJ2-2 TRBV5-1 . . TGCGCCAGCAGCTTCGGGACTCTTAACACCGGGGAGCTGTTTTTT CASSFGTLNTGELFF
12 TRBJ2-1 TRBV5-6 . . TGTGCCAGCAGCTTTCGAGCCAATGAGCAGTTCTTC CASSFRANEQFF
13 TRBJ2-7 TRBV12-3/TRBV12-4 TRBD1 . TGTGCCAGCAGTTTAAAAGCAGGGGGCGAGCAGTACTTC CASSLKAGGEQYF
14 TRBJ2-2 TRBV7-9 . once TGTGCCAGCAGTAAACAGGGGAACACCGGGGAGCTGTTTTTT CASSKQGNTGELFF
13 TRBJ1-2 TRBV5-6 . . TGTGCCAGCAGCTATAGGGGTGCGGATATCTACACCTTC CASSYRGADIYTF
14 TRBJ1-3 TRBV5-1 . . TGCGCCAGCAGCTTTGGAGACTCTGGAAACACCATATATTTT CASSFGDSGNTIYF
15 TRBJ2-7 TRBV5-1 . . TGCGCCAGCAGGCTCCGGACCGAGGGAACCTACGAGCAGTACTTC CASRLRTEGTYEQYF
15 TRBJ1-2 TRBV5-1 . once TGCGCCAGCAGCTTGGTTGCAGGGCTTGACTATGGCTACACCTTC CASSLVAGLDYGYTF
15 TRBJ2-7 TRBV6-1 . . TGTGCCAGCAGTGAGGGGGGGCGAGGAGACTACGAGCAGTACTTC CASSEGGRGDYEQYF
16 TRBJ2-1 TRBV27 . . TGTGCCAGCAGCGGAACGGGGGTTTCAACCTACAATGAGCAGTTCTTC CASSGTGVSTYNEQFF
16 TRBJ2-5 TRBV2 . . TGTGCCAGCATACAGACCCGACCTTTAGGCGAAGAGACCCAGTACTTC CASIQTRPLGEETQYF
11 TRBJ1-1 TRBV29-1 . . TGCAGCGGAACACAGAACACTGAAGCTTTCTTT CSGTQNTEAFF
16 TRBJ1-6 TRBV3-1/TRBV3-2 . few TGTGCCAGCAGCTTCGCCCTGGGGGCATATAATTCACCCCTCCACTTT CASSFALGAYNSPLHF
12 TRBJ1-2 TRBV24-1 . . TGTGCCACCAGTGCCCAGGGGTATGGCTACACCTTC CATSAQGYGYTF
14 TRBJ1-2 TRBV6-5 . once TGTGCCAGCAGTTACTCGTCTTCGGACTATGGCTACACCTTC CASSYSSSDYGYTF
13 TRBJ1-1 TRBV12-3/TRBV12-4 . . TGTGCCAGCACCATCTGGGGGGACACTGAAGCTTTCTTT CASTIWGDTEAFF
15 TRBJ2-5 TRBV9 TRBD2 . TGTGCCAGCAGCGCCCGACTAGCGGGCGAAGAGACCCAGTACTTC CASSARLAGEETQYF
13 TRBJ1-1 TRBV7-9 . once TGTGCCAGCAGCGAAGCGGGCCCCCCGACAGCTTTCTTT CASSEAGPPTAFF
15 TRBJ1-1 TRBV4-2 . . TGTGCCAGCAGCCAAGACAAGGGGCTGAACACTGAAGCTTTCTTT CASSQDKGLNTEAFF
14 TRBJ2-3 TRBV5-6 TRBD1 once TGTGCCAGCAGCTGGGGGACAGGTCGAGATACGCAGTATTTT CASSWGTGRDTQYF
14 TRBJ1-1 TRBV19 . . TGTGCCAGTAGTATCCCCTACCTGTCCACTGAAGCTTTCTTT CASSIPYLSTEAFF
14 TRBJ1-5 TRBV6-1 . . TGTGCCAGCAGTGAACAGTATAGCAATCAGCCCCAGCATTTT CASSEQYSNQPQHF
13 TRBJ2-1 TRBV18 . . TGTGCCAGCTCCAAGGACTACAACAATGAGCAGTTCTTC CASSKDYNNEQFF
14 TRBJ1-1 TRBV3-1/TRBV3-2 . . TGTGCCAGCAGCTCCTACAGGAACGACCCTGAAGCTTTCTTT CASSSYRNDPEAFF
14 TRBJ1-2 TRBV14 . . TGTGCCAGCAGCCAAACCACAGGGAGCTATGGCTACACCTTC CASSQTTGSYGYTF
16 TRBJ1-3 TRBV15 . . TGTGCCACCAGCAGAGATTTAGCCAGCTCTGGAAACACCATATATTTT CATSRDLASSGNTIYF
14 TRBJ1-1 TRBV3-1/TRBV3-2 . many TGTGCCAGCAGCCAAGGGGCCCAGAACACTGAAGCTTTCTTT CASSQGAQNTEAFF
16 TRBJ2-2 TRBV19 TRBD2 . TGTGCCAGTAGGGGGTTAACTAGCGGGGTAGTCGGGGAGCTGTTTTTT CASRGLTSGVVGELFF